The count of the clone carrying this T cell receptor beta chain is one. What it recognizes is unknown. The sample is drawn from a study of shared clonotypes between healthy human individuals. CD45RO-negative cells were positively selected for CCR7, leaving out terminally differentiated effector memory CD45RA+ cells. Germline V gene data show CDR1 as SGDLS and CDR2 as YYNGEE. This CDR3 comprises 16 residues. After removal of 0 bases from V and 4 bases from J, the junction contained 5 bases not matched to a gene. Regarding the study as a whole: Clonotype sharing across a few donors was observed for about 5.5% of naive CD4 clonotypes.

Sequencing was at deep level. Over several immunoSEQ plates, each subset's genomic DNA was distributed in even portions. The sorted-subset replicate PCRs were given about 200 ng DNA, which is 30,000 or so T cell genomes. Profiled with immunoSEQ multiplex PCR; TCRdb holds only in-frame clones, not every one. The repertoire consists of some 2 million clones, with about 95% occurring once and the leading ten covering around 1.2%. The chain carries TRBV9 and TRBJ2-3; 10 positions match TRBD2. The specimen was naive CD8+ T cells sorted from blood. The source of this sequence is a man aged 18 to 35 in good health. CDR3 sequence (DNA): TGTGCCAGCAGCGTAGTTAGCGGGGGGACCCCAGATACGCAGTATTTT. Its translation is CASSVVSGGTPDTQYF.